The entry below gives a single T cell receptor (beta chain) sequence along with its context. Its antigen is unidentified. Investigators spread the genomic DNA of each subset evenly over several immunoSEQ plates. Some clones are missing from TCRdb's copy, which holds only in-frame ones; the method was immunoSEQ multiplex PCR. Here the sample spans nearly 2 million clones, approximately 95% being singletons. This CDR3 has 16 residues. The V segment lost 4 bases and the J segment 6 bases; nucleotides outside the gene matches: 8. Germline V gene lookup returns CDR1 MNHEY and CDR2 SMNVEV (reference sequence). The data are from a study of shared clonotypes between healthy human individuals. Study-level results: Compared with memory subsets, naive subsets generally had larger estimated richness.

Naive-designated CD8 cells lacked CD45RO, were positively enriched for CCR7, and omitted terminally differentiated effector memory CD45RA+ cells. Sequenced material: naive CD8+ T cells sorted from blood. This receptor was obtained from a man aged 18 to 29 in good health. The rearrangement uses TRBV27 and TRBJ2-2, with 10 bases identical to TRBD1. The CDR3 DNA is TGTGCCAGCAGTTCGCCCGGGACAGGGGCGGCCGGGGAGCTGTTTTTT. This gives the protein CASSSPGTGAAGELFF.